This TCR beta chain was recovered during a study of shared clonotypes between healthy human individuals. This clone was seen once. Its antigen is still unknown. General study results and limits: Non-shared clonotypes had lower generation probabilities than those shared by all four donors.

CD45RO negativity and positive selection for CCR7 defined naive CD8 cells, a population that excluded terminally differentiated effector memory CD45RA+ cells. The assay was immunoSEQ multiplex PCR, and TCRdb's table has in-frame clones only and misses some. The sample includes millions of clones, around 96% of them seen just once. CDR1 and CDR2 from the germline V gene are SGHTS and YDEGEE. The length of the CDR3 is 11 residues. V was clipped by 4 bases and J by 6 bases, with 8 bases between them. The genes are TRBV5-8 and TRBJ2-7, with a weak D call TRBD2 (5 bases). Sequencing was done on a sample of naive CD8+ T cells sorted from blood. This sequence originates from a man aged 18 to 35 in good health. In DNA form, the CDR3 reads TGTGCCAGCAGCCCCCTAGCCGAGCAGTACTTC. Translation gives CASSPLAEQYF.